Listed here are 28 T cell receptor beta chains from one sample, sequenced in a study of CD8+ T cells in alopecia areata. Extracted RNA was reverse transcribed, and the resulting cDNA served as sequencing template. TCRdb's copy holds only in-frame clones and misses some; the assay was immunoSEQ multiplex PCR. Among 150,000 or so clones listed, roughly 58% were seen once. This sample's treatment: oral pan-JAK inhibitor, 5-10 mg twice daily. The sequenced sample was CD4+ T cells sorted from blood, obtained at approximately week 56, from a patient treated with tofacitinib. The receptors shown here come from a human donor with alopecia areata.

This clone was detected a few times. The rearrangement joins TRBV19 to TRBJ1-5, with D perhaps TRBD1 (5 bases). Germline CDR1 is LNHDA and CDR2 is SQIVND (reference sequence). The CDR3 contains 11 residues. CDR3 nucleotides: TGTATACAGGATAGCAATCAGCCCCAGCATTTT. This sequence encodes CIQDSNQPQHF.

This sequence joins TRBV30 and TRBJ2-7, with D possibly being TRBD2 (6 bases). The CDR3 covers 14 residues. Trimming removed 0 bases from V and 6 bases from J, with 15 bases in between. Germline values: CDR1 GTSNPN, CDR2 SVGIG (reference sequence). In DNA, the CDR3 is TGTGCCTGGAGTGTAAAACTACTGGGGGGCGAGCAGTACTTC. It codes for CAWSVKLLGGEQYF. Full variable domain (outside the CDR3, taken from reference TRBV30 and TRBJ2-7): SQTIHQWPATLVQPVGSPLSLECTVEGTSNPNLYWYRQAAGRGLQLLFYSVGIGQISSEVPQNLSASRPQDRQFILSSKKLLLSDSGFYLCAWSVKLLGGEQYFGPGTRLTVT.

J is TRBJ2-2 and V is TRBV2; D not resolved. Looked up from germline, CDR1 is SNHLY and CDR2 is FYNNEI. Trimming removed 4 bases from V and 0 bases from J, with 9 bases in between. The length of the CDR3 is 15 residues. CDR3 bases: TGTGCCAGCAGTGTTTTACACGCGAACACCGGGGAGCTGTTTTTT. This encodes CASSVLHANTGELFF. The full variable domain, its missing parts supplied by reference TRBV2 and TRBJ2-2, is EPEVTQTPSHQVTQMGQEVILRCVPISNHLYFYWYRQILGQKVEFLVSFYNNEISEKSEIFDDQFSVERPDGSNFTLKIRSTKLEDSAMYFCASSVLHANTGELFFGEGSRLTVL.

The V gene is TRBV29-1, the J gene TRBJ1-2; unclear D gene. Between the trimmed V and J ends, which lost 4 bases and 6 bases, there was a span of 9 bases. The CDR3 spans 11 residues. Germline CDR1 SQVTM, CDR2 ANQGSEA. The CDR3 DNA reads as TGCAGCGTTGGAGGTAGGGATGGCTACACCTTC. Encoded protein: CSVGGRDGYTF.

This clone appeared many times. Here the CDR3 reads CASSIQQGYTF. The CDR3 coding sequence is TGTGCCAGTAGTATCCAGCAGGGCTACACCTTC. This chain links TRBV19 with TRBJ1-2; the D is unclear. The germline V gene has CDR1 LNHDA and CDR2 SQIVND (reference sequence). The length of the CDR3 is 11 residues. Deletions cut 3 bases from V and 8 bases from J, with 7 bases between.

The chain carries TRBV6-5 and TRBJ2-2, with D maybe TRBD1 (5 bases). CDR3 size: 14 residues. From germline, CDR1 is MNHEY and CDR2 SVGAGI. V lost 4 bases and J 8 bases, leaving 14 bases between the germline ends. The DNA of the CDR3 is TGTGCCAGCAGTTTACTTGTCAGGGAAGGGGAGCTGTTTTTT. This sequence encodes CASSLLVREGELFF.

This chain uses TRBV10-3 with TRBJ2-3; 9 nucleotides align to TRBD2. Losses at the gene ends were 8 bases for V and 1 base for J; bases not matched to a gene: 10. The CDR3 has 16 residues. CDR1 and CDR2 from the germline V gene are ENHRY and SYGVKD. The CDR3 loop reads CAIGAMASGGTDTQYF. The CDR3 DNA reads as TGTGCCATCGGGGCGATGGCTAGCGGGGGCACAGATACGCAGTATTTT.

The V and J genes are TRBV7-9 and TRBJ2-5, with D perhaps TRBD2 (6 bases). The CDR3 is 14 amino acids. Trimming removed 4 bases from V and 0 bases from J, with 9 bases in between. Looked up from germline, CDR1 is SEHNR and CDR2 is FQNEAQ (reference sequence). CDR3 in amino acids: CASSWDLNQETQYF. The CDR3 DNA follows: TGTGCCAGCAGCTGGGACTTGAACCAAGAGACCCAGTACTTC.

CDR3 sequence: CASSDVSSYEQYF. Here the CDR3 DNA reads TGTGCCAGCAGTGACGTCAGCTCCTACGAGCAGTACTTC. The chain has TRBV25-1 and TRBJ2-7; no clear D gene. Trimming pared 3 bases from V and 0 bases from J, leaving 6 bases between. The germline CDR1 and CDR2 sequences are MGHDK and SYGVNS. CDR3 length equals 13 residues.

The chain is built from TRBV9 and TRBJ2-3; D is perhaps TRBD2 (6 bases). Germline V CDR1 and CDR2: SGDLS, YYNGEE. V was pared by 0 bases and J by 6 bases, with 8 bases between. The CDR3 runs 13 residues. Here the CDR3 reads CASSVGEDDTQYF. The CDR3 DNA is TGTGCCAGCAGCGTAGGGGAGGACGATACGCAGTATTTT.

Remarks on this clone: This sample includes further DNA sequences coding for the same CDR3. The V and J genes are TRBV27 and TRBJ1-2; maybe TRBD1 (5 bases). Germline assignment: CDR1 MNHEY and CDR2 SMNVEV (reference sequence). Trimming pared 0 bases from V and 5 bases from J, leaving 7 bases between. The CDR3 extends over 13 amino acids. The DNA for the CDR3 is TGTGCCAGCAGTTTATCTGGGGGATATGGCTACACCTTC. Encoded protein: CASSLSGGYGYTF.

This clone was seen only a few times. The V call is TRBV30, the J call TRBJ2-1; TRBD2 agrees at 13 bases. This CDR3 contains 16 residues. Losses at the gene ends were 1 base for V and 6 bases for J; bases not matched to a gene: 6. The germline V gene encodes CDR1 GTSNPN and CDR2 SVGIG (reference sequence). CDR3 in DNA: TGTGCCTGGAGTGCCACGGGACTAGCGGGGTCCAATGAGCAGTTCTTC. Translated: CAWSATGLAGSNEQFF.

This chain joins TRBV7-9 and TRBJ1-1; D ambiguous. The CDR3 runs to 15 residues. Trimming stripped 6 bases from V and 1 base from J, with 15 bases between. Germline-derived CDR1 and CDR2 are SEHNR and FQNEAQ (reference sequence). CDR3 nucleotide sequence: TGTGCCAGCAGACCTTCGACTGGGCCGAACACTGAAGCTTTCTTT. Its translation: CASRPSTGPNTEAFF.

This sequence joins TRBV5-1 and TRBJ2-1, with TRBD1 as a possible D gene (5 bases). The V end was cut by 4 bases, the J end by 1 base, with 15 bases between. CDR3 length equals 16 residues. Germline assignment: CDR1 SGHRS and CDR2 YFSETQ. The DNA for the CDR3 is TGCGCCAGCAGCCCTGGGCAGGGCAGGTCCTACAATGAGCAGTTCTTC. Amino acid sequence: CASSPGQGRSYNEQFF.

This chain joins TRBV29-1 and TRBJ1-3; maybe TRBD1 (5 bases). The germline CDR1 and CDR2 sequences are SQVTM and ANQGSEA. The V and J ends lost 7 bases and 1 base respectively, with 11 bases between them. The CDR3 covers 13 residues. As DNA, the CDR3 is TGCAGCGCCGTGAGGGGTTCTGGAAACACCATATATTTT. The encoded protein is CSAVRGSGNTIYF.

The chain recombines TRBV5-1 with TRBJ2-3, with a possible D match to TRBD1 (6 bases). The germline V gene encodes CDR1 SGHRS and CDR2 YFSETQ. The CDR3 extends over 15 amino acids. The V end lost 4 bases, the J end lost 5 bases, and 17 bases lay between the germline ends. This CDR3 reads CASSNGGQNRDTQYF. The CDR3 bases are TGCGCCAGCAGCAACGGCGGACAGAACAGAGATACGCAGTATTTT.

The chain carries TRBV28 and TRBJ1-5, with 7 positions matching TRBD1. In germline, CDR1 is MDHEN, CDR2 SYDVKM. V shed 6 bases, J shed 0 bases, and the junction held 14 bases outside the gene matches. This CDR3 comprises 18 residues. Here the CDR3 DNA reads TGTGCCAGCAGCGGGACAGATATTACCCGTTATAGCAATCAGCCCCAGCATTTT. Translated, it gives CASSGTDITRYSNQPQHF.

This clone showed up just a few times. The gene calls are TRBV4-1 and TRBJ2-5; D unresolved. V was clipped by 0 bases and J by 4 bases, with 12 bases between them. The germline V gene has CDR1 MGHRA and CDR2 YSYEKL. The CDR3 sequence is 15 residues long. For the CDR3, the DNA is TGCGCCAGCAGCCAAGATGGCAGCTACCGAGAGACCCAGTACTTC. This translates into CASSQDGSYRETQYF.

This chain uses TRBV29-1 with TRBJ2-7, with no clear D. The V gene lost 5 bases and the J gene lost 3 bases, with 11 bases spanning the gap. The CDR3 covers 12 residues. Germline V gene sequence: CDR1 SQVTM, CDR2 ANQGSEA. The CDR3 reads CSVCETLYEQYF. In DNA, the CDR3 is TGCAGCGTTTGTGAGACACTCTACGAGCAGTACTTC.

This clone is a singleton in its sample. V gene TRBV30 combines with J gene TRBJ2-1; 7 nucleotides align to TRBD2. Germline trimming cut 3 bases from V and 6 bases from J; bases unmatched to any gene: 14. Germline values: CDR1 GTSNPN, CDR2 SVGIG (reference sequence). The CDR3 is made up of 16 amino acids. CDR3 sequence reads: CAWSPRTGAGRNEQFF. The CDR3 coding sequence is TGTGCCTGGAGCCCCCGCACAGGAGCGGGGCGCAATGAGCAGTTCTTC.

With respect to this clone: This CDR3 is also generated by other DNA sequences in the sample. The J gene is TRBJ2-7, the V gene TRBV29-1; the match to TRBD1 covers 9 bases. The CDR3 is made up of 12 amino acids. The trim removed 4 bases at V and 4 bases at J, leaving 2 bases unmatched. Germline V lookup: CDR1 SQVTM, CDR2 ANQGSEA. As DNA, the CDR3 is TGCAGCGTTGTAGGACAGGGGTACGAGCAGTACTTC. It yields the protein CSVVGQGYEQYF.

This clone was detected a few times. This rearrangement joins TRBV29-1 to TRBJ2-3; 9 positions match TRBD1. The CDR3 is 13 residues long. Trimming cost V 6 bases and J 3 bases; bases outside gene matches: 4. The germline CDR1 and CDR2 sequences are SQVTM and ANQGSEA. The CDR3 reads CSVSQGATDTQYF. The CDR3 DNA reads as TGCAGCGTGTCACAGGGGGCAACAGATACGCAGTATTTT.

The chain recombines TRBV15 with TRBJ2-5, with 8 bases aligning to TRBD2. Germline CDR1 and CDR2: LNHNV and YYDKDF (reference sequence). Trimming took 1 base from V and 2 from J; bases not matched to a gene: 12. The CDR3 contains 18 residues. CDR3 in amino acids: CATSRGEPGLEEQETQYF. The CDR3 nucleotides read TGTGCCACCAGCAGAGGGGAGCCGGGACTAGAAGAGCAAGAGACCCAGTACTTC.

As regards this clone: The junction differs from germline at one of its ends, possibly a read error. The chain couples TRBV29-1 to TRBJ2-5; 9 nucleotides line up with TRBD1. CDR1 and CDR2 (germline): SQVTM, ANQGSEA. The CDR3 is 12 amino acids. The CDR3 loop is CSVEATGGTQYF. CDR3 nucleotide sequence: TGCAGCGTCGAAGCGACAGGGGGGACCCAGTACTTC.

This clone was counted between two and nine times. The chain recombines TRBV7-9 with TRBJ2-3; 10 bases fit TRBD1. V shed 8 bases and J 2 bases; nucleotides not matched to a gene: 4. Germline V CDR1 and CDR2: SEHNR, FQNEAQ (reference sequence). This CDR3 is built from 14 residues. The CDR3 here is CASGGTGVTDTQYF. CDR3 sequence (DNA): TGTGCCAGCGGGGGGACAGGGGTCACAGATACGCAGTATTTT.

V is TRBV5-6 and J is TRBJ2-5; perhaps TRBD2 as D (5 bases). In germline, CDR1 is SGHDT, CDR2 YYEEEE. Trimming took off 1 base at V and 3 bases at J, with 10 bases between the two ends. The CDR3 extends over 14 amino acids. The CDR3 protein is CASSLLFGEETQYF. The CDR3 coding sequence is TGTGCCAGCAGCTTGTTGTTCGGGGAAGAGACCCAGTACTTC.

V usage is TRBV6-5 and J usage is TRBJ2-7, with D maybe TRBD2 (7 bases). The V end was cut by 0 bases, the J end by 4 bases, with 16 bases between. This CDR3 is built from 16 residues. CDR1 is MNHEY and CDR2 is SVGAGI in the germline V gene. CDR3 nucleotides: TGTGCCAGCAGTTACTCGTCCCGGGGGGCATGGTACGAGCAGTACTTC. It encodes CASSYSSRGAWYEQYF.

This chain links TRBV7-9 with TRBJ1-5, with unresolved D. V gave up 5 bases and J gave up 6 bases, with 17 bases separating them. Per the germline V gene, CDR1 is SEHNR and CDR2 is FQNEAQ (reference sequence). This CDR3 has 15 amino acids. The CDR3 sequence: CASSQENAGSQPQHF. Here the CDR3 DNA reads TGTGCCAGCAGCCAAGAGAATGCGGGCAGTCAGCCCCAGCATTTT. The variable domain in full, with the rest retrieved from reference TRBV7-9 and TRBJ1-5, is DTGVSQNPRHKITKRGQNVTFRCDPISEHNRLYWYRQTLGQGPEFLTYFQNEAQLEKSRLLSDRFSAERPKGSFSTLEIQRTEQGDSAMYLCASSQENAGSQPQHFGDGTRLSIL.